One and the same sample provided the 23 T cell receptor beta chains below, sequenced in a study of beta chain features in type 1 diabetes. Study-level findings and limits: Shorter TCRB CDR3s, moderately but significantly so, were found in Type 1 diabetes patients in all four CD4+ subsets.

No antigen is known for these receptors. Every isolated RNA sample was fully reverse transcribed, so sequencing captured expressed TCRB transcripts. Generated by immunoSEQ multiplex PCR, the TCRdb table keeps only in-frame clones and is missing some. The profile shows about 660,000 clones, 11% to 15% of them singletons. The sequenced sample was naive CD4+ T cells from blood. The receptors were sampled from a man aged 18 to 35 with type 1 diabetes.

The chain couples TRBV29-1 to TRBJ1-3, with D possibly being TRBD1 (6 bases). Germline V gene lookup returns CDR1 SQVTM and CDR2 ANQGSEA. The CDR3 length is 14 residues. The V gene lost 5 bases and the J gene lost 0 bases, with 11 bases spanning the gap. The CDR3 coding sequence is TGCAGCGTTAGTCAGGGGATCTCTGGAAACACCATATATTTT. It specifies CSVSQGISGNTIYF.

The CDR3 loop reads CASKSNGYNEKLFF. The CDR3 nucleotides read TGTGCCAGCAAATCAAACGGGTATAATGAAAAACTGTTTTTT. The chain combines TRBV2 with TRBJ1-4; D gene uncertain. Germline CDR1 and CDR2: SNHLY and FYNNEI. The ends were cut back, 7 bases at V and 4 bases at J, with 13 bases in the middle. This CDR3 is 14 amino acids long.

This clone has only a few counts. The chain carries TRBV29-1 and TRBJ1-1, with 7 bases matching TRBD1. J gave up 3 bases and V 6 bases, and 13 bases lay outside the gene matches. Germline CDR1 reads SQVTM; CDR2 reads ANQGSEA. The CDR3 contains 15 residues. CDR3 DNA: TGCAGCGTGGACAGGTTCCTATCACGGTACACTGAAGCTTTCTTT. Translating gives CSVDRFLSRYTEAFF.

There are a few counts of this clone. The chain uses TRBV2 and TRBJ2-1; 9 positions match TRBD2. Germline V lookup: CDR1 SNHLY, CDR2 FYNNEI. The CDR3 sequence is 16 residues long. Losses at the gene ends were 5 bases for V and 10 bases for J; bases not matched to a gene: 15. CDR3 in amino acids: CASSFHTGLAGVEQFF. As DNA, the CDR3 is TGTGCCAGCAGTTTTCATACAGGATTAGCGGGAGTGGAGCAGTTCTTC.

This clone has just a few counts. The DNA for the CDR3 is TGTGCCAGCAGTTACCAAGGACAGGAAGCTTTCTTT. Residues: CASSYQGQEAFF. The chain combines TRBV6-6 with TRBJ1-1; tentatively, D is TRBD1 (6 bases). The CDR3 extends over 12 amino acids. Trimming pared 2 bases from V and 8 bases from J, leaving 9 bases between. Germline V gives CDR1 MNHNY, CDR2 SVGAGI (reference sequence).

The chain couples TRBV2 to TRBJ1-5; no firm D call. Germline assignment: CDR1 SNHLY and CDR2 FYNNEI. The CDR3 is 13 residues long. V lost 6 bases, J lost 0 bases, and 6 bases lay in between. CDR3 in amino acids: CASRVYSNQPQHF. CDR3 nucleotides: TGTGCCAGCAGGGTCTATAGCAATCAGCCCCAGCATTTT.

This clone was seen a handful of times. The rearrangement joins TRBV11-3 to TRBJ1-1; D is uncertain. The CDR3 is 12 residues long. Trimming pared 4 bases from V and 5 bases from J, leaving 8 bases between. Germline loops: CDR1 SGHNT, CDR2 YENEEA. Here the CDR3 DNA reads TGTGCCAGCAGCTCATCGGGGACTGAAGCTTTCTTT. Translation gives CASSSSGTEAFF.

The chain is built from TRBV4-1 and TRBJ2-3; 7 bases are a match to TRBD1. Germline assignment: CDR1 MGHRA and CDR2 YSYEKL. This CDR3 comprises 17 residues. The junction had 8 bases not matched to a gene; V was cut back by 2 bases and J by 0 bases. CDR3 in amino acids: CASSQPGQVLSTDTQYF. The DNA for the CDR3 is TGCGCCAGCAGCCAACCAGGACAGGTGTTAAGCACAGATACGCAGTATTTT.

This clone was counted a few times. This chain uses TRBV27 with TRBJ1-2; no reliable D call. Trimming shortened V by 3 bases and J by 2 bases, and 10 bases separated the two germline ends. There are 14 residues in the CDR3. Germline lookup yields CDR1 MNHEY and CDR2 SMNVEV (reference sequence). CDR3 sequence reads: CASSFGFSNYGYTF. The CDR3 DNA reads as TGTGCCAGCAGTTTCGGGTTCTCAAACTATGGCTACACCTTC.

This clone was picked up a small number of times. V and J are TRBV5-1 and TRBJ1-2, with 9 bases fitting TRBD1. V lost 4 bases and J lost 2; bases outside the gene matches: 6. The V gene's germline CDR1 is SGHRS and CDR2 YFSETQ. There are 15 residues in the CDR3. The CDR3 loop is CASSTDRGKNYGYTF. The CDR3 nucleotides are TGCGCCAGCAGCACGGACAGGGGAAAGAACTATGGCTACACCTTC.

This clone has more than one count but fewer than ten. The V and J genes are TRBV30 and TRBJ2-6; D remains ambiguous. CDR1 GTSNPN and CDR2 SVGIG come from the germline V gene (reference sequence). This CDR3 is built from 12 residues. The ends were cut back, 6 bases at V and 0 bases at J, with 3 bases in the middle. The CDR3 here is CACISGANVLTF. DNA for the CDR3: TGTGCCTGCATCTCTGGGGCCAACGTCCTGACTTTC.

The V and J genes are TRBV5-1 and TRBJ1-4; no clear D gene. CDR3 length equals 14 residues. The germline V gene has CDR1 SGHRS and CDR2 YFSETQ. The V gene lost 4 bases and the J gene lost 6 bases, with 13 bases spanning the gap. DNA for the CDR3: TGCGCCAGCAGCGTCCAGGTCTCAGATGAAAAACTGTTTTTT. The encoded protein is CASSVQVSDEKLFF.

The CDR3 is CASSEGGGGQGDYEQYF. The CDR3 coding sequence is TGTGCCAGCAGCGAAGGAGGAGGAGGACAGGGGGACTACGAGCAGTACTTC. This rearrangement joins TRBV9 to TRBJ2-7; 10 bases match TRBD1. The junction had 12 bases not matched to a gene; V was cut back by 3 bases and J by 3 bases. Germline values: CDR1 SGDLS, CDR2 YYNGEE. This CDR3 is 17 amino acids long.

This clone has more than one count but fewer than ten. V and J are TRBV4-1 and TRBJ2-1, with TRBD2 matching over 14 bases. The germline V gene has CDR1 MGHRA and CDR2 YSYEKL. The CDR3 sequence is 19 residues long. J was trimmed by 2 bases and V by 4 bases; bases with no gene match: 10. The CDR3: CASSRGGTSGSGAYNEQFF. Here the CDR3 DNA reads TGCGCCAGCAGCCGCGGGGGGACTAGCGGGAGTGGGGCCTACAATGAGCAGTTCTTC.

The chain joins TRBV28 to TRBJ2-5; D possibly matches TRBD1 or TRBD2 (5 bases each). Germline values: CDR1 MDHEN, CDR2 SYDVKM. The CDR3 sequence is 14 residues long. V was clipped by 6 bases and J by 1 base, with 12 bases between them. DNA of the CDR3: TGTGCCAGCAGCCTCCGGGGCCTCCAAGAGACCCAGTACTTC. Encoded protein: CASSLRGLQETQYF.

This clone has only a few counts. The J gene is TRBJ2-1, the V gene TRBV6-1, with TRBD2 matching 10 bases. CDR1 and CDR2 (germline): MNHNS, SASEGT. V shed 6 bases and J 6 bases; nucleotides not matched to a gene: 8. The CDR3 is 15 residues long. This CDR3 reads CASRPLAGVGNEQFF. The CDR3 nucleotides are TGTGCCAGCAGACCCCTAGCGGGAGTTGGCAATGAGCAGTTCTTC.

The chain carries TRBV30 and TRBJ2-7; 7 nucleotides line up with TRBD1. The germline V gene encodes CDR1 GTSNPN and CDR2 SVGIG (reference sequence). After removal of 4 bases from V and 0 bases from J, the junction contained 15 bases not matched to a gene. The CDR3 has 17 amino acids. The CDR3 reads CAWTKRGWDSASYEQYF. The CDR3 coding sequence is TGTGCCTGGACCAAAAGGGGGTGGGACAGTGCCTCCTACGAGCAGTACTTC.

This clone has more than one count but fewer than ten. The chain links TRBV5-1 to TRBJ2-7; 7 bases match TRBD2. The V segment lost 3 bases and the J segment 6 bases; nucleotides outside the gene matches: 9. Germline V gene lookup returns CDR1 SGHRS and CDR2 YFSETQ. This CDR3 has 14 amino acids. In DNA, the CDR3 is TGCGCCAGCAGCTCAGGACTAGGCACGGGCGAGCAGTACTTC. Protein sequence: CASSSGLGTGEQYF.

This clone was recorded a few times. Other nucleotide sequences in the sample specify the same CDR3. V and J are TRBV2 and TRBJ2-7; D is unresolved. The V and J ends lost 6 bases and 4 bases respectively, with 7 bases between them. The CDR3 runs to 11 residues. Germline V CDR1 and CDR2: SNHLY, FYNNEI. The CDR3 region is CASRASYEQYF. CDR3 in DNA: TGTGCCAGCAGGGCTAGTTACGAGCAGTACTTC.

This clone was found a few times. The V call is TRBV13, the J call TRBJ2-1, with 11 bases fitting TRBD2. The V gene end was trimmed by 5 bases and the J gene end by 6 bases; junction bases not matched to a gene: 9. The CDR3 spans 16 residues. From germline, CDR1 is PRHDT and CDR2 FYEKMQ (reference sequence). DNA of the CDR3: TGTGCCAGCAGCATACCGACTAGCGGGGATCTCAATGAGCAGTTCTTC. It codes for CASSIPTSGDLNEQFF.

The chain combines TRBV5-1 with TRBJ2-3; D gene ambiguous. The germline V gene has CDR1 SGHRS and CDR2 YFSETQ. This CDR3 contains 14 residues. Trimming pared 4 bases from V and 6 bases from J, leaving 15 bases between. CDR3 nucleotide sequence: TGCGCCAGCAGCACGACCAGTGGTCTGGATACGCAGTATTTT. Translated, it gives CASSTTSGLDTQYF.

This clone was detected only a few times. This rearrangement joins TRBV7-3 to TRBJ1-1, with 8 bases fitting TRBD1. Germline V gene lookup returns CDR1 SGHTA and CDR2 FQGTGA. V lost 5 bases to trimming and J lost 4 bases; unmatched junction nucleotides: 3. This CDR3 region has 13 residues. CDR3 amino acids: CASSQGAGTEAFF. As DNA, the CDR3 is TGTGCCAGCAGCCAGGGGGCTGGCACTGAAGCTTTCTTT.

This clone was seen a few times. The gene calls are TRBV29-1 and TRBJ1-6, with D possibly TRBD1 on 5 matching bases. The V end lost 6 bases, the J end lost 10 bases, and 16 bases lay between the germline ends. Germline V gene data show CDR1 as SQVTM and CDR2 as ANQGSEA. The length of the CDR3 is 13 residues. As DNA, the CDR3 is TGCAGCGTCCAGACCAGGGTGGACTCACCCCTCCACTTT. Translation gives CSVQTRVDSPLHF.